This TCR beta chain was found in a study of cytomegalovirus exposure and HLA in healthy donors. Primers for the PCR totalled 60 Vbeta and 13 Jbeta. Assay used: immunoSEQ multiplex PCR; TCRdb lists only in-frame clones, some missing. This table has some 150,000 clones, 80% appearing once. Whole-study results and caveats: 87-base-pair reads could not separate some V segments, including TRBV6-2 and TRBV6-3.

For this clone: Its antigen is currently unknown.

The ends were cut back, 0 bases at V and 9 bases at J, with 10 bases in the middle. CDR1 and CDR2 from the germline V gene are SGDLS and YYNGEE. The CDR3 length is 13 residues. V usage is TRBV9 and J usage is TRBJ2-1; D gene unclear. Material for sequencing was PBMCs. The clonotype comes from a man aged 50 to 60 in good health and CMV-seronegative. DNA for the CDR3: TGTGCCAGCAGCGTAGGTGTGACACCTGAGCAGTTCTTC. This gives the protein CASSVGVTPEQFF.